The text below deals with one T cell receptor (beta chain). Reverse transcription used roughly 0.5 to 1 ug RNA and random hexamers. TCRdb itself ran the immunoSEQ multiplex PCR reads through MiXCR, one entry per CDR3 protein. The data contain about 180,000 distinct CDR3 sequences, 90% to 96% of them singletons. This entry comes from a study of CD8 T cells in Susac syndrome. V lost 0 bases to trimming and J lost 0 bases, with 8 bases between them. This CDR3 contains 15 residues. Germline V lookup: CDR1 LGHDT, CDR2 YNNKEL (reference sequence). The V gene is TRBV3-1, the J gene TRBJ1-2; D call uncertain. This clonotype was obtained from a human donor with multiple sclerosis. Sequenced material: CD4+ T cells from PBMCs. CDR3 sequence: CASSQERRTNYGYTF. Here the CDR3 DNA reads TGTGCCAGCAGCCAAGAACGGCGTACTAACTATGGCTACACCTTC.